The TCR beta chain described here comes from a study of T cell changes during pregnancy in multiple sclerosis. Profiling relied on immunoSEQ multiplex PCR, and the TCRdb table lists in-frame clones only, not all of them. The profile covers around 57,000 clones, with about 88% appearing a single time and roughly 2.6% taken by the ten largest. Per germline, CDR1 MNHEY and CDR2 SMNVEV (reference sequence). V was clipped by 2 bases and J by 4 bases, with 12 bases between them. The CDR3 is 14 residues long. The chain is built from TRBV27 and TRBJ2-7; perhaps TRBD1 as D (6 bases). The TCR was taken from a female donor with multiple sclerosis, enrolled in a pregnancy study. The source was peripheral blood, collected in the first trimester of pregnancy. CDR3 sequence (DNA): TGTGCCAGCAGTTTACGTCAGGGGTTATACGAGCAGTACTTC. It translates to CASSLRQGLYEQYF.